This entry lists 22 T cell receptor beta chains sequenced from one sample in a study of blood T cell repertoires in COVID-19. TCRdb's copy holds only in-frame clones and misses some; the assay was immunoSEQ multiplex PCR. The sample records fewer than 350,000 clones, approximately 90% being singletons. Sequencing was performed on PBMCs or T cells enriched from blood (not recorded which). These TCRs come from a woman in her thirties or forties with acute COVID-19.

The chain recombines TRBV7-3 with TRBJ1-2, with TRBD1 as a possible D gene (5 bases). CDR3 length: 13 amino acids. With 8 bases removed from V and 8 bases from J, the gap between germline ends came to 18 bases. From germline, CDR1 is SGHTA and CDR2 FQGTGA. The CDR3 DNA is TGTGCCAGCGCTGTGGGGCAGGGCCGGGGCTACACCTTC. This gives the protein CASAVGQGRGYTF.

The chain couples TRBV18 to TRBJ1-2, with 8 positions matching TRBD1. CDR1 is KGHSH, CDR2 LQKENI, per germline. Unmatched junction bases numbered 4, after V lost 3 bases and J lost 4 bases. The CDR3 length is 14 residues. CDR3: CASSPRGTGYGYTF. The CDR3 DNA is TGTGCCAGCTCACCCCGTGGGACAGGCTATGGCTACACCTTC.

The V gene is TRBV7-9, the J gene TRBJ1-3, with D unclear. V was clipped by 2 bases and J by 5 bases, with 13 bases between them. CDR1 SEHNR and CDR2 FQNEAQ come from the germline V gene (reference sequence). The CDR3 extends over 15 amino acids. CDR3: CASSLLWRQRNTIYF. In DNA form, the CDR3 reads TGTGCCAGCAGCTTATTATGGAGGCAGCGAAACACCATATATTTT.

The rearrangement uses TRBV5-4 and TRBJ1-1; 7 bases align to TRBD1. CDR1 is SGHNT, CDR2 YYREEE, per germline (reference sequence). This CDR3 spans 18 amino acids. Trimming cost V 5 bases and J 0 bases; bases outside gene matches: 16. The DNA for the CDR3 is TGTGCCAGCAGTTATGGTGGGAGAACCAGGGGGATGAACACTGAAGCTTTCTTT. Amino acid sequence: CASSYGGRTRGMNTEAFF.

The chain combines TRBV19 with TRBJ1-2, with 9 bases matching TRBD1. The V and J ends lost 6 bases and 1 base, in that order; junction bases with no gene match: 12. The length of the CDR3 is 17 residues. The V gene's germline CDR1 is LNHDA and CDR2 SQIVND (reference sequence). The CDR3 region is CASRYKLTGGYNYGYTF. The CDR3 bases are TGTGCCAGTAGATATAAACTGACAGGGGGATATAACTATGGCTACACCTTC.

This rearrangement joins TRBV6-5 to TRBJ2-2; tentative D call: TRBD2 (7 bases). Between the trimmed V and J ends, which lost 7 bases and 4 bases, there was a span of 16 bases. Germline assignment: CDR1 MNHEY and CDR2 SVGAGI. This CDR3 contains 15 residues. The chain's CDR3 is CASKPGGLGTGELFF. CDR3 sequence (DNA): TGTGCCAGCAAACCGGGGGGCCTCGGCACCGGGGAGCTGTTTTTT.

V and J are TRBV28 and TRBJ1-2, with D maybe TRBD1 (6 bases). Trimming cost V 5 bases and J 4 bases, with 17 bases left between them. CDR1 MDHEN and CDR2 SYDVKM come from the germline V gene. The CDR3 runs to 15 residues. CDR3 amino acids: CASSPRGGGGYGYTF. CDR3 bases: TGTGCCAGCAGTCCCCGGGGAGGGGGAGGCTATGGCTACACCTTC.

The gene calls are TRBV2 and TRBJ2-5; 8 bases fit TRBD2. Trimming removed 3 bases from V and 4 bases from J; junction bases left unmatched: 13. Germline-derived CDR1 and CDR2 are SNHLY and FYNNEI. This CDR3 has 17 residues. CDR3 loop: CASSESYPGGARETQYF. CDR3 in DNA: TGTGCCAGCAGTGAGTCGTATCCCGGGGGGGCTCGAGAGACCCAGTACTTC.

The rearrangement links TRBV7-9 to TRBJ1-2; 7 nucleotides agree with TRBD1. Per germline, CDR1 SEHNR and CDR2 FQNEAQ (reference sequence). CDR3 size: 15 residues. With 1 base clipped from V and 5 bases from J, the junction kept 7 bases outside the gene matches. The CDR3: CASSLVGQISYGYTF. In DNA form, the CDR3 reads TGTGCCAGCAGCTTAGTGGGACAGATCTCTTATGGCTACACCTTC.

The chain carries TRBV10-3 and TRBJ1-5; D is perhaps TRBD1 (6 bases). Trimming took off 2 bases at V and 4 bases at J, with 9 bases between the two ends. Germline V gives CDR1 ENHRY, CDR2 SYGVKD. The CDR3 sequence is 14 residues long. The CDR3 nucleotides are TGTGCCATCAGTGAGAGGACAGATAATCAGCCCCAGCATTTT. It codes for CAISERTDNQPQHF.

The chain carries TRBV5-5 and TRBJ1-2, with 7 bases identical to TRBD1. The V segment lost 2 bases and the J segment 4 bases; nucleotides outside the gene matches: 8. Germline V gives CDR1 SGHKS, CDR2 YYEKEE (reference sequence). CDR3 length: 15 residues. CDR3 residues: CASSFQARDSYGYTF. DNA of the CDR3: TGTGCCAGCAGCTTCCAAGCCAGGGACAGCTATGGCTACACCTTC.

The chain couples TRBV7-2 to TRBJ2-7; 9 bases line up with TRBD2. V was clipped by 2 bases and J by 5 bases; unmatched bases: 7. Germline lookup yields CDR1 SGHTA and CDR2 FQGNSA. The CDR3 loop spans 15 amino acids. The CDR3 nucleotides are TGTGCCAGCAGCTTAATGGCTAGCGGGGACCACGAGCAGTACTTC. It specifies CASSLMASGDHEQYF.

The chain links TRBV2 to TRBJ2-1; D is unclear. This CDR3 comprises 13 residues. Per the germline V gene, CDR1 is SNHLY and CDR2 is FYNNEI. V gave up 4 bases and J gave up 4 bases, with 8 bases separating them. The CDR3 sequence: CASSVTSYNEQFF. For the CDR3, the DNA is TGTGCCAGCAGTGTAACATCGTACAATGAGCAGTTCTTC. Supplemented by reference TRBV2 and TRBJ2-1, the full variable domain reads EPEVTQTPSHQVTQMGQEVILRCVPISNHLYFYWYRQILGQKVEFLVSFYNNEISEKSEIFDDQFSVERPDGSNFTLKIRSTKLEDSAMYFCASSVTSYNEQFFGPGTRLTVL.

V usage is TRBV4-1 and J usage is TRBJ2-1; maybe TRBD1 (6 bases). This CDR3 contains 15 residues. Trimming took off 4 bases at V and 8 bases at J, with 18 bases between the two ends. Germline CDR1 MGHRA, CDR2 YSYEKL. The DNA of the CDR3 is TGCGCCAGCAGCCGCGGACAGTCAACAGAGGATGAGCAGTTCTTC. The encoded protein is CASSRGQSTEDEQFF.

The V gene is TRBV9, the J gene TRBJ2-3, with D maybe TRBD2 (6 bases). CDR3 length: 14 amino acids. Germline V CDR1 and CDR2: SGDLS, YYNGEE. The V gene lost 4 bases and the J gene lost 3 bases, with 12 bases spanning the gap. CDR3 region: CASSPRGLTDTQYF. The CDR3 nucleotides read TGTGCCAGCAGCCCCCGGGGGTTGACAGATACGCAGTATTTT. Full variable domain (remainder filled in from reference TRBV9 and TRBJ2-3): DSGVTQTPKHLITATGQRVTLRCSPRSGDLSVYWYQQSLDQGLQFLIQYYNGEERAKGNILERFSAQQFPDLHSELNLSSLELGDSALYFCASSPRGLTDTQYFGPGTRLTVL.

The DNA for the CDR3 is TGTGCCAGCAGCCCCAAGGGGATGGACTACAATGAGCAGTTCTTC. Its protein product is CASSPKGMDYNEQFF. This chain links TRBV7-3 with TRBJ2-1; D might be TRBD1 (5 bases). CDR1 is SGHTA, CDR2 FQGTGA, per germline. The CDR3 contains 15 residues. V lost 5 bases and J 3 bases, leaving 14 bases between the germline ends.

This chain uses TRBV27 with TRBJ2-1, with 7 bases identical to TRBD1. Germline CDR1 and CDR2: MNHEY and SMNVEV (reference sequence). The CDR3 runs to 15 residues. V was pared by 4 bases and J by 3 bases, with 6 bases of the junction left unmatched. CDR3 amino acids: CASSYRGFIYNEQFF. The DNA for the CDR3 is TGTGCCAGCAGTTACAGGGGCTTCATCTACAATGAGCAGTTCTTC.

This chain joins TRBV18 and TRBJ2-3; possibly TRBD2 for D (6 bases). The V gene lost 4 bases and the J gene lost 3 bases, with 11 bases spanning the gap. The CDR3 has 14 residues. Germline CDR1 KGHSH, CDR2 LQKENI. In DNA form, the CDR3 reads TGTGCCAGCTCACTGGGACTGGATACAGATACGCAGTATTTT. Residues: CASSLGLDTDTQYF.

This chain connects TRBV6-5 to TRBJ1-2; 10 bases fit TRBD1. V was pared by 6 bases and J by 4 bases, with 8 bases of the junction left unmatched. The germline gives CDR1 MNHEY, CDR2 SVGAGI. This CDR3 is 15 amino acids long. In nucleotides, the CDR3 is TGTGCCAGCAGCTCTGGACAGGGGGTCGCCTATGGCTACACCTTC. As protein: CASSSGQGVAYGYTF.

The genes are TRBV4-3 and TRBJ2-3; 9 bases agree with TRBD1. Germline V CDR1 and CDR2: LGHNA, YSLEER. The CDR3 covers 16 residues. The V segment lost 0 bases and the J segment 10 bases; nucleotides outside the gene matches: 11. The CDR3 loop is CASSQDPKGQGSSQYF. As DNA, the CDR3 is TGCGCCAGCAGCCAAGACCCCAAAGGACAGGGGAGTTCGCAGTATTTT.

DNA of the CDR3: TGTGCCAGTAGTGCGTCCTCTAACTATGGCTACACCTTC. This gives the protein CASSASSNYGYTF. The chain joins TRBV19 to TRBJ1-2; D not certain. The CDR3 contains 13 residues. V was trimmed by 5 bases and J by 0 bases, leaving 7 bases between them. Germline values: CDR1 LNHDA, CDR2 SQIVND (reference sequence).

The chain couples TRBV18 to TRBJ1-6; D call uncertain. The CDR3 has 12 amino acids. Per germline, CDR1 KGHSH and CDR2 LQKENI. The germline V and J ends were trimmed by 2 bases and 10 bases, with 6 bases remaining between them. CDR3 DNA sequence: TGTGCCAGCTCACCAGAACGGTCACCCCTCCACTTT. It specifies CASSPERSPLHF.